This T cell receptor (beta chain) was obtained from a study of cytomegalovirus exposure and HLA in healthy donors. Concerning this clone itself: The antigen remains unidentified.

Study findings and constraints: The records held CMV serostatus as the only immune exposure information. With DRB1 most and HLA-C fewest, TCR association rates differed between HLA loci in a later analysis.

The CDR3 loop spans 14 amino acids. Germline V gives CDR1 SQVTM, CDR2 ANQGSEA. Trimming took 2 bases from V and 6 from J, leaving 14 bases between them. PCR was performed using 60 Vbeta and 13 Jbeta primers. Method: immunoSEQ multiplex PCR; TCRdb's copy keeps in-frame clones and lacks some. This sample has 210,000 or so clones, with over 70% found just once. This TCR was sampled from a man under 40 in good health and CMV-seronegative. Specimen: PBMCs. The chain joins TRBV29-1 to TRBJ2-1, with a possible D match to TRBD1 (5 bases). This CDR3 reads CSVEFGQGSNEQFF. The CDR3 DNA is TGCAGCGTTGAATTCGGGCAGGGAAGCAATGAGCAGTTCTTC.